Each of the 28 T cell receptor beta chains below was sequenced from the same sample in a study of T cells in Graves' hyperthyroidism and ophthalmopathy. Authors of the study amplified TCR beta CDR3 regions from RNA transcripts. First-round RT-PCR with HTBI primers amplified the TCR CDR3 region. Each CDR3 protein is one row after TCRdb ran MiXCR on the multiplex PCR reads. The sample lists over 450,000 distinct CDR3 sequences, around an eighth occurring once. Sequencing was carried out using blood. The receptors shown here come from a woman between 18 and 29 years old with Graves' hyperthyroidism.

This sequence joins TRBV9 and TRBJ2-1; 8 positions agree with TRBD2. The CDR3 sequence is 16 residues long. The junction had 9 bases not matched to a gene; V was cut back by 3 bases and J by 4 bases. Germline V gives CDR1 SGDLS, CDR2 YYNGEE. This CDR3 is CASSATRTSLYNEQFF. The DNA for the CDR3 is TGTGCCAGCAGCGCAACCAGGACTAGCCTGTACAATGAGCAGTTCTTC.

With regard to this clonotype: A much larger clone differs from this one at a single base, so this may be a read error. Here the CDR3 DNA reads TGCAGTGCTAGAGATCGGCGGGAGAGGTCCTACAATGAGCAGTCCTTC. Translating it yields CSARDRRERSYNEQSF. The chain combines TRBV20-1 with TRBJ2-1; TRBD2 aligns across 7 bases. Germline V gene data show CDR1 as DFQATT and CDR2 as SNEGSKA (reference sequence). The CDR3 covers 16 residues.

This clonotype was recorded at least ten times. The V gene is TRBV2, the J gene TRBJ2-3; 8 positions agree with TRBD2. Per germline, CDR1 SNHLY and CDR2 FYNNEI. Unmatched junction bases numbered 2, after V lost 1 base and J lost 5 bases. The CDR3 spans 14 residues. The CDR3 reads CASSEEAGGDTQYF. As DNA, the CDR3 is TGTGCCAGCAGTGAAGAGGCGGGGGGAGATACGCAGTATTTT. The whole variable domain, filled in from reference TRBV2 and TRBJ2-3, reads EPEVTQTPSHQVTQMGQEVILRCVPISNHLYFYWYRQILGQKVEFLVSFYNNEISEKSEIFDDQFSVERPDGSNFTLKIRSTKLEDSAMYFCASSEEAGGDTQYFGPGTRLTVL.

This clonotype was observed at least ten times. This chain joins TRBV11-3 and TRBJ2-4, with D unresolved. The CDR3 covers 17 residues. Germline V gene sequence: CDR1 SGHNT, CDR2 YENEEA. Trimming took 3 bases from V and 1 from J, leaving 16 bases between them. The CDR3 coding sequence is TGTGCCAGCAGCTTCGCCCACGGTTCTGGGGCCAAAAACATTCAGTACTTC. Its protein product is CASSFAHGSGAKNIQYF. Full variable domain (rest looked up from reference TRBV11-3 and TRBJ2-4): EAGVVQSPRYKIIEKKQPVAFWCNPISGHNTLYWYLQNLGQGPELLIRYENEEAVDDSQLPKDRFSAERLKGVDSTLKIQPAELGDSAVYLCASSFAHGSGAKNIQYFGAGTRLSVL.

V is TRBV2 and J is TRBJ2-7; 13 positions agree with TRBD2. Germline CDR1 reads SNHLY; CDR2 reads FYNNEI. CDR3 length: 16 amino acids. V lost 2 bases and J lost 6; bases outside the gene matches: 7. CDR3 sequence (DNA): TGTGCCAGCAGTGAACGGGGACTAGCGGGACCCCTCGAGCAGTACTTC. Amino acids: CASSERGLAGPLEQYF.

This clonotype was detected a few times. J is TRBJ2-3 and V is TRBV18; tentatively, D is TRBD2 (5 bases). The CDR3 has 15 amino acids. Germline V gives CDR1 KGHSH, CDR2 LQKENI. Trimming cost V 8 bases and J 0 bases, with 15 bases left between them. Written as DNA, the CDR3 is TGTGCCAGCAGCTCGGGATATCTAAGCACAGATACGCAGTATTTT. This sequence encodes CASSSGYLSTDTQYF. The variable domain in full, with the rest retrieved from reference TRBV18 and TRBJ2-3, is NAGVMQNPRHLVRRRGQEARLRCSPMKGHSHVYWYRQLPEEGLKFMVYLQKENIIDESGMPKERFSAEFPKEGPSILRIQQVVRGDSAAYFCASSSGYLSTDTQYFGPGTRLTVL.

This clonotype was detected ten times or more. The CDR3 nucleotides read TGTGCCAGCAGTGAGGCAGACAGGGAGGGTGGCACTGAAGCTTTCTTT. Translation gives CASSEADREGGTEAFF. The chain has TRBV6-1 and TRBJ1-1, with 7 bases matching TRBD1. CDR1 is MNHNS and CDR2 is SASEGT in the germline V gene. V shed 3 bases and J 4 bases; nucleotides not matched to a gene: 11. The CDR3 runs to 16 residues.

This clonotype was observed a few times. V and J are TRBV19 and TRBJ2-7; 10 nucleotides match TRBD2. The CDR3 has 15 amino acids. V lost 1 base, J lost 4 bases, and 4 bases stayed unmatched. CDR1 is LNHDA, CDR2 SQIVND, per germline (reference sequence). The CDR3 is CASSIALAGVYEQYF. CDR3 coding DNA: TGTGCCAGTAGTATAGCCCTAGCGGGAGTATACGAGCAGTACTTC.

Only a few counts were recorded for this clonotype. J is TRBJ2-7 and V is TRBV20-1, with 8 bases lining up with TRBD2. The CDR3 is made up of 15 amino acids. V gave up 0 bases and J gave up 0 bases; unmatched junction bases: 4. CDR1 and CDR2 (germline): DFQATT, SNEGSKA (reference sequence). CDR3 bases: TGCAGTGCTAGAGATCAGCGGGGGACCTCCTACGAGCAGTACTTC. Translated: CSARDQRGTSYEQYF.

This sequence joins TRBV5-1 and TRBJ1-2, with 7 bases identical to TRBD1. Germline assignment: CDR1 SGHRS and CDR2 YFSETQ. Trimming at V came to 0 bases and at J to 4 bases, leaving 6 bases not matched to a gene. The CDR3 has 15 amino acids. The CDR3 spells CASSLEGTAAYGYTF. CDR3 nucleotide sequence: TGCGCCAGCAGCTTGGAGGGGACAGCGGCCTATGGCTACACCTTC.

V usage is TRBV9 and J usage is TRBJ2-7, with 12 positions matching TRBD2. The length of the CDR3 is 13 residues. V was clipped by 2 bases and J by 6 bases; unmatched bases: 0. Germline CDR1 and CDR2: SGDLS and YYNGEE. CDR3: CASSVGLAGEQYV. The CDR3 DNA follows: TGTGCCAGCAGCGTGGGACTAGCGGGCGAGCAGTACGTC.

The chain links TRBV29-1 to TRBJ2-3, with D unresolved. The V end lost 4 bases, the J end lost 5 bases, and 13 bases lay between the germline ends. This CDR3 has 13 amino acids. Germline lookup yields CDR1 SQVTM and CDR2 ANQGSEA. The CDR3 here is CSVGLDSLDTQYF. CDR3 sequence (DNA): TGCAGCGTTGGCCTAGATTCTTTAGATACGCAGTATTTT.

This clonotype was observed at least ten times. V is TRBV4-2 and J is TRBJ2-5; 12 nucleotides agree with TRBD2. Germline V gene data show CDR1 as LGHNA and CDR2 as YNFKEQ. The CDR3 runs to 17 residues. V lost 1 base, J lost 2 bases, and 5 bases stayed unmatched. The CDR3 protein is CASSQGASGREQETQYF. In DNA form, the CDR3 reads TGTGCCAGCAGCCAAGGAGCTAGCGGGAGGGAGCAAGAGACCCAGTACTTC.

This clonotype was seen repeatedly, ten times or more. J is TRBJ2-2 and V is TRBV2, with 9 bases matching TRBD1. This CDR3 has 14 amino acids. From germline, CDR1 is SNHLY and CDR2 FYNNEI. V gave up 4 bases and J gave up 8 bases; unmatched junction bases: 5. The CDR3 reads CASSGDRVPGELFF. DNA of the CDR3: TGTGCCAGCAGTGGGGACAGGGTTCCGGGGGAGCTGTTTTTT.

The chain is built from TRBV6-5 and TRBJ2-3; unclear D gene. The CDR3 has 12 residues. Germline V lookup: CDR1 MNHEY, CDR2 SVGAGI. V was shortened by 4 bases and J by 6 bases, with 8 bases between the two germline ends. The CDR3 bases are TGTGCCAGCAGTTTTTTTGGTGATACGCAGTATTTT. This encodes CASSFFGDTQYF.

This clonotype was seen ten or more times. The chain joins TRBV11-2 to TRBJ2-1; D is unresolved. This CDR3 spans 13 amino acids. CDR1 and CDR2 (germline): SGHAT, FQNNGV. With 1 base removed from V and 4 bases from J, the gap between germline ends came to 5 bases. In DNA, the CDR3 is TGTGCCAGCAGCTTAGGCATTTACAATGAGCAGTTCTTC. As protein: CASSLGIYNEQFF. Complete variable domain (other parts from reference TRBV11-2 and TRBJ2-1): EAGVAQSPRYKIIEKRQSVAFWCNPISGHATLYWYQQILGQGPKLLIQFQNNGVVDDSQLPKDRFSAERLKGVDSTLKIQPAKLEDSAVYLCASSLGIYNEQFFGPGTRLTVL.

The chain combines TRBV9 with TRBJ2-3, with D perhaps matching TRBD1 (6 bases). V dropped 1 base and J dropped 4 bases, with 13 bases sitting between them. The germline CDR1 and CDR2 sequences are SGDLS and YYNGEE. The CDR3 runs to 15 residues. The CDR3 nucleotides read TGTGCCAGCAGCGTAATGGGGGCCCCTGCAGATACGCAGTATTTT. It specifies CASSVMGAPADTQYF.

The chain is built from TRBV7-9 and TRBJ2-3; no firm D call. This CDR3 is built from 11 residues. The V end was cut by 8 bases, the J end by 6 bases, with 9 bases between. CDR1 and CDR2 from the germline V gene are SEHNR and FQNEAQ (reference sequence). As DNA, the CDR3 is TGTGCCAGCCTCCTCGTTGATACGCAGTATTTT. The encoded protein is CASLLVDTQYF.

This clonotype showed up many times. The gene calls are TRBV5-1 and TRBJ2-5; possibly TRBD1 for D (6 bases). The CDR3 contains 14 residues. Trimming pared 4 bases from V and 5 bases from J, leaving 15 bases between. Germline V gene data show CDR1 as SGHRS and CDR2 as YFSETQ. The CDR3 loop reads CASSQGSTRETQYF. Written as DNA, the CDR3 is TGCGCCAGCAGCCAGGGGTCGACAAGGGAGACCCAGTACTTC.

This clonotype has a count of ten or more. The chain couples TRBV12-3 or TRBV12-4 to TRBJ1-2; 9 nucleotides match TRBD1. The V segment lost 2 bases and the J segment 5 bases; nucleotides outside the gene matches: 6. This CDR3 is 15 amino acids long. The CDR3 region is CASSLRQGTGYGYTF. For the CDR3, the DNA is TGTGCCAGCAGTTTAAGACAGGGGACAGGGTATGGCTACACCTTC.

This clonotype was counted many times. CDR3 nucleotide sequence: TGTGCCAGCAGCCAAGGATGGACTATGAACCAAGAGACCCAGTACTTC. Amino acid sequence: CASSQGWTMNQETQYF. V usage is TRBV14 and J usage is TRBJ2-5; TRBD2 might be the D (6 bases). Germline CDR1 and CDR2: SGHDN and FVKESK. Deletions cut 1 base from V and 0 bases from J, with 12 bases between. The CDR3 totals 16 residues.

This clonotype has a count of ten or more. The chain joins TRBV20-1 to TRBJ2-2, with TRBD2 matching over 11 bases. V lost 0 bases, J lost 5 bases, and 17 bases stayed unmatched. CDR1 DFQATT and CDR2 SNEGSKA come from the germline V gene (reference sequence). The CDR3 runs 20 residues. CDR3 sequence (DNA): TGCAGTGCTAGAGATTCAGCCAGGCTAGCGGGAGGCCTGGGGACCGGGGAGCTGTTTTTT. Its translation: CSARDSARLAGGLGTGELFF.

This clonotype was counted ten times or more. V usage is TRBV30 and J usage is TRBJ2-2, with D possibly TRBD1 on 5 matching bases. This CDR3 is built from 15 residues. The germline V gene encodes CDR1 GTSNPN and CDR2 SVGIG (reference sequence). V shed 0 bases and J shed 0 bases, with 8 bases lying between them. As DNA, the CDR3 is TGTGCCTGGAGTGTAACAGGACCGAACACCGGGGAGCTGTTTTTT. Protein: CAWSVTGPNTGELFF.

About this clonotype itself: Being one base from a much bigger clone, this may be a read error. The chain recombines TRBV12-3 or TRBV12-4 with TRBJ1-5; 9 nucleotides align to TRBD1. This CDR3 comprises 14 residues. J lost 9 bases, V lost 6 bases, and 9 bases had no gene match. CDR3 sequence reads: CASRRTGAGRPQHF. The CDR3 bases are TGTGCCAGCAGGAGGACAGGGGCCGGTCGGCCCCAGCATTTT.

This clonotype was found many times. V gene TRBV2 combines with J gene TRBJ1-6; D possibly corresponds to TRBD1 (6 bases). V lost 3 bases, J lost 10 bases, and 16 bases lay in between. This CDR3 is built from 15 residues. Germline V gene sequence: CDR1 SNHLY, CDR2 FYNNEI. This CDR3 is CASSDFLGGGSPLHF. Written as DNA, the CDR3 is TGTGCCAGCAGTGATTTTTTAGGGGGGGGATCACCCCTCCACTTT.

This chain links TRBV29-1 with TRBJ1-1; no clear D. V shed 6 bases and J shed 7 bases, with 12 bases lying between them. The CDR3 is 11 residues long. The V gene's germline CDR1 is SQVTM and CDR2 ANQGSEA. CDR3 sequence reads: CSVNPVLEAFF. Written as DNA, the CDR3 is TGCAGCGTCAACCCGGTTCTTGAAGCTTTCTTT.

This chain links TRBV20-1 with TRBJ2-5; D remains ambiguous. The CDR3 sequence is 14 residues long. Germline values: CDR1 DFQATT, CDR2 SNEGSKA (reference sequence). V was pared by 6 bases and J by 1 base, with 15 bases between. The CDR3 nucleotides read TGCAGTGCCCCTCCCGCAGGCTTCCAAGAGACCCAGTACTTC. Amino acids: CSAPPAGFQETQYF.

This clonotype was seen a few times. The V call is TRBV3-1, the J call TRBJ1-2; no clear D. V was clipped by 0 bases and J by 6 bases, with 8 bases between them. The CDR3 totals 13 residues. CDR1 LGHDT and CDR2 YNNKEL come from the germline V gene (reference sequence). The CDR3 sequence: CASSQEGPDGYTF. The CDR3, as DNA: TGTGCCAGCAGCCAAGAGGGTCCCGATGGCTACACCTTC.